This TCR beta chain originates from a study of T cells expressing NK-cell markers. Across the study: The TCR beta repertoires originated in sorted CD3+CD56+NKG2C+, CD3+CD56+NKG2C- and CD3+CD56-NKG2C+ T cells. Among the eight sequenced donors, seven tested HCMV-seropositive and one tested seronegative. Overall study results and limits: Once again these clonotypes came out on top in the CD3+CD56-NKG2C+ fraction of several donors.

Germline V gene data show CDR1 as SGHTA and CDR2 as FQGNSA. The CDR3 is 17 amino acids. As concerns this clonotype: The antigen remains unidentified.

For TCR beta, cDNA was produced by 5'RACE template switching with UMIs. TCRdb re-called the 5' RACE reads, yielding one record per CDR3 amino acid sequence without DNA. This sample's table reports about 380,000 distinct CDR3 sequences. This clonotype was obtained from a man aged 18-69 years in good health. The sequenced sample consisted of blood T cells: a sorted CD56 or NKG2C T cell subset, CD4+ or CD8+ T cells, or bulk PBMC T cells (not recorded which). This chain connects TRBV7-2 to TRBJ2-1; the D gene TCRdb calls, TRBD2, cannot be checked with no DNA. CDR3 region: CASSFSAESIRHNEQFF. The variable domain in full, completed from reference TRBV7-2 and TRBJ2-1, reads GAGVSQSPSNKVTEKGKDVELRCDPISGHTALYWYRQSLGQGLEFLIYFQGNSAPDKSGLPSDRFSAERTGGSVSTLTIQRTQQEDSAVYLCASSFSAESIRHNEQFFGPGTRLTVL.